Given below is one TCR beta chain in context. The antigen remains unidentified. These data come from a study of vaccination and CD4 T cells after COVID-19. Across the study: Cellular stimulation was performed using overlapping spike peptides derived from SARS-CoV-2, HCoV-NL63, HCoV-OC43 and HCoV-229E. The study's findings and limits: Detection of a median roughly 84% of reactive clones in convalescent patients was confined to the period after vaccination.

The CDR3 is 14 residues long. Germline V gene data show CDR1 as MRHNA and CDR2 as SNTAGT. V shed 6 bases and J 8 bases; nucleotides not matched to a gene: 10. Cultured CD4+ T-cell DNA underwent Oncomine TCR Beta short-read sequencing. Via MiXCR, TCRdb re-called the PCR reads, giving one row per CDR3 protein. The data contain around 9,600 distinct CDR3 sequences, 50% to 65% of them singletons. As to treatment: approximately nine-day PBMC culture with coronavirus spike peptide pools or control peptides (ViraFEST assay). This clonotype was obtained from a human donor who had recovered from COVID-19. The material sequenced was CD4+ T cells from blood, cultured in vitro. The J gene is TRBJ2-1, the V gene TRBV6-4; 7 bases agree with TRBD2. The CDR3 sequence: CASSPSGNYHEQFF. The DNA for the CDR3 is TGTGCCAGCAGCCCTAGCGGTAATTACCATGAGCAGTTCTTC.